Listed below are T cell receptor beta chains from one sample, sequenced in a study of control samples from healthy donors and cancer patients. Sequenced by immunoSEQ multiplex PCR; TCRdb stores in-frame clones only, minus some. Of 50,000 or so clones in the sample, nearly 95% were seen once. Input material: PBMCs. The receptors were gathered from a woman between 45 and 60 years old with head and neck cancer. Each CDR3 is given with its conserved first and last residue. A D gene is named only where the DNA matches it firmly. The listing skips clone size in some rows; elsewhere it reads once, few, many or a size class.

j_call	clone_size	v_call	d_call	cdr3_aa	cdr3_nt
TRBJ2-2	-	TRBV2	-	CASSQRVSTGELFF	TGTGCCAGCAGCCAGCGGGTTTCCACCGGGGAGCTGTTTTTT
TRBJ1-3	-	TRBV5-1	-	CASSLTTASSGNTIYF	TGCGCCAGCAGCTTGACGACGGCCAGCTCTGGAAACACCATATATTTT
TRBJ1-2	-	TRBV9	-	CASTRDGTYGYTF	TGTGCCAGCACAAGGGACGGAACCTATGGCTACACCTTC
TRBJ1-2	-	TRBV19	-	CASRGDNYGYTF	TGTGCCAGTAGGGGGGATAACTATGGCTACACCTTC
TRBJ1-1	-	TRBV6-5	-	CASTEWVTEAFF	TGTGCCAGCACGGAATGGGTCACTGAAGCTTTCTTT
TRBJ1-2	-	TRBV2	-	CASTREKTNYGYTF	TGTGCCAGCACCCGGGAAAAAACTAACTATGGCTACACCTTC
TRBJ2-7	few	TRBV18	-	CASSLVAESPYEQYF	TGTGCCAGCTCACTGGTAGCGGAGTCCCCCTACGAGCAGTACTTC
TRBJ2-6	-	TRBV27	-	CASNPGWGGSGANVLTF	TGTGCCAGCAATCCTGGGTGGGGCGGCTCTGGGGCCAACGTCCTGACTTTC
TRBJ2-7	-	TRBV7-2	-	CASSHGVRGEQYF	TGTGCCAGCAGCCACGGGGTACGCGGCGAGCAGTACTTC
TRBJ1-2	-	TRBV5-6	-	CASTQYGFNYGYTF	TGTGCCAGCACCCAATACGGGTTTAACTATGGCTACACCTTC
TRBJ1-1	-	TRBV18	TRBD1	CASSPNGGGAVNTEAFF	TGTGCCAGCTCACCAAACGGAGGGGGCGCGGTAAACACTGAAGCTTTCTTT
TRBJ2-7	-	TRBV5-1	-	CASSFQGSSEQYF	TGCGCCAGCAGCTTCCAGGGATCCTCCGAGCAGTACTTC
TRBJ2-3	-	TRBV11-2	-	CASSPFGTRGDTQYF	TGTGCCAGCAGCCCCTTTGGGACGCGCGGAGATACGCAGTATTTT
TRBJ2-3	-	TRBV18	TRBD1	CASSPDRYTDTQYF	TGTGCCAGCTCACCGGACAGGTACACAGATACGCAGTATTTT
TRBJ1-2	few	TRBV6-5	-	CASGGGARGYTF	TGTGCCAGTGGCGGGGGGGCGCGAGGCTACACCTTC